Shown below are 5 T cell receptor beta chains from a single sample sequenced in a study of T-cell reconstitution after alpha-beta-depleted transplantation in children (dated by TCRdb to the mid-2010s). The library was obtained by PCR. TCRdb shows the sequencer as Illumina HiSeq 2500. TCR library preparation used molecular barcoding, with unique molecular identifiers applied to normalize quantification of the TCRbeta repertoire. TCRdb took the public reads, trimmed them with fastp at Q25, ran MiXCR for clone calling and kept in-frame beta chains. Each record represents a unique CDR3 protein, reported with the most common genes and DNA among its rows. The table for this sample lists over 70,000 distinct CDR3 sequences; 12% of them were counted only once. 11% to 15% of the sample rests with the top ten. The sample in question was PBMCs from the stem cell graft donor, obtained from the stem cell graft. The receptor set was obtained from a human donor who donated a stem cell graft to a child with inherited bone marrow failure.

In this sample, this clonotype turned up many times. CDR3 sequence (DNA): TGCAGCGTTGGGGAGGACCCAACTAATGAAAAACTGTTTTTT. It encodes CSVGEDPTNEKLFF. The chain is built from TRBV29-1 and TRBJ1-4, with unresolved D. Germline-derived CDR1 and CDR2 are SQVTM and ANQGSEA. The V end lost 4 bases, the J end lost 0 bases, and 9 bases lay between the germline ends. The CDR3 totals 14 residues.

V gene TRBV5-6 combines with J gene TRBJ1-6; D ambiguous. V was clipped by 0 bases and J by 7 bases, with 5 bases between them. Germline CDR1 SGHDT, CDR2 YYEEEE. This CDR3 comprises 13 residues. CDR3 bases: TGTGCCAGCAGCTTGGGACTCAATTCACCCCTCCACTTT. Translation gives CASSLGLNSPLHF.

This clonotype came up many times. V gene TRBV5-5 combines with J gene TRBJ2-1; no definite D call. The V gene lost 1 base and the J gene lost 0 bases, with 8 bases spanning the gap. From germline, CDR1 is SGHKS and CDR2 YYEKEE (reference sequence). The CDR3 sequence is 15 residues long. The CDR3 bases are TGTGCCAGCAGCTTGCAACAGCTCTCCTACAATGAGCAGTTCTTC. Amino acids: CASSLQQLSYNEQFF.

This clonotype was seen many times. This chain uses TRBV5-1 with TRBJ2-2, with 8 positions matching TRBD1. Per germline, CDR1 SGHRS and CDR2 YFSETQ. The ends lost 3 bases at V and 1 base at J; junction bases unmatched: 2. This CDR3 is built from 15 residues. As DNA, the CDR3 is TGCGCCAGCAGCTCGGACAGGGTGAACACCGGGGAGCTGTTTTTT. Its protein is CASSSDRVNTGELFF.

This clonotype was counted many times. This chain uses TRBV4-3 with TRBJ2-3; the D gene is possibly TRBD1 (6 bases). The CDR3 runs 17 residues. The V gene lost 0 bases and the J gene lost 2 bases, with 15 bases spanning the gap. Germline CDR1 is LGHNA and CDR2 is YSLEER. For the CDR3, the DNA is TGCGCCAGCAGCCAAGATCCCCCAGGGGCCCCCACAGATACGCAGTATTTT. It yields the protein CASSQDPPGAPTDTQYF.